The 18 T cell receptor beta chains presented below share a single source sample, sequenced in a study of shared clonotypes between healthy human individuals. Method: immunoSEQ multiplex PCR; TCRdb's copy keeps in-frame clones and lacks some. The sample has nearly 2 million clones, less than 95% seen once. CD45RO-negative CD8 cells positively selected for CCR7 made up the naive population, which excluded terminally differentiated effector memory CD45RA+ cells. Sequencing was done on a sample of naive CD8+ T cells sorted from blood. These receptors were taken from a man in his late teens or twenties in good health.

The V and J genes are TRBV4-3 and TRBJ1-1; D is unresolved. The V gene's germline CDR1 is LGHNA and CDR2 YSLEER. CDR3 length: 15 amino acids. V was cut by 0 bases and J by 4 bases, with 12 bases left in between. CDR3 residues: CASSQDLTDPTEAFF. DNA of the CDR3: TGCGCCAGCAGCCAAGATCTTACTGACCCCACTGAAGCTTTCTTT.

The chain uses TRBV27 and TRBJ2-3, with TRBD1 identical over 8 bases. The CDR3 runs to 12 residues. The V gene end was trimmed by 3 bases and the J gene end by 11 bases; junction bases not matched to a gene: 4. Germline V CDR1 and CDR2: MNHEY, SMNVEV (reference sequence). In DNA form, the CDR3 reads TGTGCCAGCAGTTTGGGGACAGGCGAGCAGTATTTT. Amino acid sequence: CASSLGTGEQYF.

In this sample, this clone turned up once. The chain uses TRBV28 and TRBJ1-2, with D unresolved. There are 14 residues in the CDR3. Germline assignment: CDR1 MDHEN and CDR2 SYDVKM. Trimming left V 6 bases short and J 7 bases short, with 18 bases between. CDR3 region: CASSWTEGTGGYTF. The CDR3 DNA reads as TGTGCCAGCAGCTGGACGGAGGGCACGGGTGGCTACACCTTC.

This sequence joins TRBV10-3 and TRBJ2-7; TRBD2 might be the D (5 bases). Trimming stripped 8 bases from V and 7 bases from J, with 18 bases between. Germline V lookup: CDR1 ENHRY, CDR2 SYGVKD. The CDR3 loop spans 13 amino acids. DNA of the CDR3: TGTGCCATCGGGAGAGATTCCGCGGCGGAGCAGTACTTC. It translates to CAIGRDSAAEQYF.

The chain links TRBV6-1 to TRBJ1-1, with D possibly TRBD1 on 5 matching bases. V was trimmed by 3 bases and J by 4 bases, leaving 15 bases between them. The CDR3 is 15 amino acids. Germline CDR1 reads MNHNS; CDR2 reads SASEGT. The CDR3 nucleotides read TGTGCCAGCAGTGATTGGGGGGGGAGAGGCACTGAAGCTTTCTTT. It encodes CASSDWGGRGTEAFF.

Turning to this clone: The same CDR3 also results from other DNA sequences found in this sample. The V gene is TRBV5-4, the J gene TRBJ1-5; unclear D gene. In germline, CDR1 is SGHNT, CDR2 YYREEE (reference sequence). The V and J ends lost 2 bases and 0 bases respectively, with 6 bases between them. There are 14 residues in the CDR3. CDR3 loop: CASSLWDSNQPQHF. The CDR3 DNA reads TGTGCCAGCAGCTTATGGGATAGCAATCAGCCCCAGCATTTT. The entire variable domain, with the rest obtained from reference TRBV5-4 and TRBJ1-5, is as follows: ETGVTQSPTHLIKTRGQQVTLRCSSQSGHNTVSWYQQALGQGPQFIFQYYREEENGRGNFPPRFSGLQFPNYSSELNVNALELDDSALYLCASSLWDSNQPQHFGDGTRLSIL.

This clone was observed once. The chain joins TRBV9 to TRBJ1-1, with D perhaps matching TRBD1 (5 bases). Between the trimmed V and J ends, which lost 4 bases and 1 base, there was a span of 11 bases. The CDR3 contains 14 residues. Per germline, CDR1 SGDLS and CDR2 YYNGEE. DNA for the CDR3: TGTGCCAGCAGCCCCCAGGGAGAGAACACTGAAGCTTTCTTT. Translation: CASSPQGENTEAFF.

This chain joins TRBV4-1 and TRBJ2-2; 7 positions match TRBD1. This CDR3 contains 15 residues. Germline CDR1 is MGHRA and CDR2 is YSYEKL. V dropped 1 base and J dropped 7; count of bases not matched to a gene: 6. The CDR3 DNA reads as TGCGCCAGCAGCCAAGTCACAGGGGCGGGCGGGGAGCTGTTTTTT. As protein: CASSQVTGAGGELFF.

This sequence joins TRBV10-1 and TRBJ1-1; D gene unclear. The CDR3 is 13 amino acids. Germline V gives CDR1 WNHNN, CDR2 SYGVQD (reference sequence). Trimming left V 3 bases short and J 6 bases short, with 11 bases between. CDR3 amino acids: CASSDSWAAEAFF. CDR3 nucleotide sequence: TGCGCCAGCAGTGATTCATGGGCGGCTGAAGCTTTCTTT.

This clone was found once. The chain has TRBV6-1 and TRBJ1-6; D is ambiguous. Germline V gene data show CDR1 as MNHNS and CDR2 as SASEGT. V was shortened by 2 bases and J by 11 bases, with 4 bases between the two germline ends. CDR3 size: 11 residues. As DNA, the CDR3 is TGTGCCAGCAGTGAACCCACACCCCTCCACTTT. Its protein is CASSEPTPLHF.

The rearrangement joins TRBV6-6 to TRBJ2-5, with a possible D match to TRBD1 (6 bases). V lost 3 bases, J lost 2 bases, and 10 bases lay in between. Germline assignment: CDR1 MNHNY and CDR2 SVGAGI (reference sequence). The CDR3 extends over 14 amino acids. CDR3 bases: TGTGCCAGCAGTTATACAGGGAAGCAAGAGACCCAGTACTTC. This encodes CASSYTGKQETQYF.

The CDR3 DNA is TGCAGCGTGTCACAGGTGGGACTAGATAGGTCCTACAATGAGCAGTTCTTC. This encodes CSVSQVGLDRSYNEQFF. This chain links TRBV29-1 with TRBJ2-1; 8 bases match TRBD2. V lost 6 bases to trimming and J lost 1 base; unmatched junction nucleotides: 14. Germline assignment: CDR1 SQVTM and CDR2 ANQGSEA. This CDR3 region has 17 residues.

The CDR3 spells CASSSARGGTDTQYF. In DNA form, the CDR3 reads TGTGCCAGCAGCTCAGCTCGGGGGGGCACAGATACGCAGTATTTT. The rearrangement links TRBV27 to TRBJ2-3; 7 nucleotides align to TRBD2. The CDR3 has 15 residues. With V trimmed by 6 bases and J by 1 base, 7 bases remained unmatched. From germline, CDR1 is MNHEY and CDR2 SMNVEV (reference sequence).

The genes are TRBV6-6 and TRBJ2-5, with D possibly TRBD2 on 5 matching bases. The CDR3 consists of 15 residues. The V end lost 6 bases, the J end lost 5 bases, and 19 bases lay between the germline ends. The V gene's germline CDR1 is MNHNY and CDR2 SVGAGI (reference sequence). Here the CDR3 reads CASSLGTLGVETQYF. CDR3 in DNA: TGTGCCAGCAGCCTCGGAACACTCGGGGTGGAGACCCAGTACTTC.

The CDR3 here is CASSPVLAGESGEQYF. The CDR3 DNA follows: TGTGCCAGCAGCCCCGTACTAGCGGGGGAATCGGGGGAGCAGTACTTC. V usage is TRBV4-2 and J usage is TRBJ2-7, with 11 nucleotides matching TRBD2. The ends lost 4 bases at V and 7 bases at J; junction bases unmatched: 12. The germline V gene encodes CDR1 LGHNA and CDR2 YNFKEQ. The CDR3 spans 16 residues.

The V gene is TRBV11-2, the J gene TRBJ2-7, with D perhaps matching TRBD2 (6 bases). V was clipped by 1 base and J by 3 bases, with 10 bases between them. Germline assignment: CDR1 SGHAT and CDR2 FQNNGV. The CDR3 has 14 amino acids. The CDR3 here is CASSLGAGFYEQYF. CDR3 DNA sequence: TGTGCCAGCAGCTTAGGGGCGGGGTTCTACGAGCAGTACTTC.

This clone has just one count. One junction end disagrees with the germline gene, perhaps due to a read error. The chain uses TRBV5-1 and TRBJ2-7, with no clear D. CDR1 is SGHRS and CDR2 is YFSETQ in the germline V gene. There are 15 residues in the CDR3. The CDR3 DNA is TGCGCCAGCAGTTTGGTGGCTACCCCATACTACGAGCAGTACTTC. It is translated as CASSLVATPYYEQYF.

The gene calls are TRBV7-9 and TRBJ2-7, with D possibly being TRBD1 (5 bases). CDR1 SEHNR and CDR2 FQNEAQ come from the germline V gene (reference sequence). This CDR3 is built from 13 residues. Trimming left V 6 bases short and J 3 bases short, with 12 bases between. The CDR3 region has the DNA TGTGCCAGCAGGGACACCCTACTCTACGAGCAGTACTTC. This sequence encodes CASRDTLLYEQYF.